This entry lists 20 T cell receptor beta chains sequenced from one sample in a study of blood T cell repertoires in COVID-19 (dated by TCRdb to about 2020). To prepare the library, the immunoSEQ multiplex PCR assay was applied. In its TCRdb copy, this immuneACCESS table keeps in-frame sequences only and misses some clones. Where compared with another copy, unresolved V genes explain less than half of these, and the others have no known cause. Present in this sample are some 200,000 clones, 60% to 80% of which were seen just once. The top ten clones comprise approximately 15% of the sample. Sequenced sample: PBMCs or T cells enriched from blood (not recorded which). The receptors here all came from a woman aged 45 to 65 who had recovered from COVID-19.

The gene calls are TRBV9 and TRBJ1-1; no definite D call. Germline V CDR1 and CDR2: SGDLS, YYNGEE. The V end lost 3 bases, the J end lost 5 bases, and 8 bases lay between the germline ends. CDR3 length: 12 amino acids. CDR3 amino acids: CASSGGGTEAFF. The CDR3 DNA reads TGTGCCAGCAGCGGCGGAGGGACTGAAGCTTTCTTT.

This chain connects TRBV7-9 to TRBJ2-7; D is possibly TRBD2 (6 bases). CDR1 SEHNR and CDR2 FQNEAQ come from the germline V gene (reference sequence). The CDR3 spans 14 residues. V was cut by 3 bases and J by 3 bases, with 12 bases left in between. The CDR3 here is CASSFGGSGYEQYF. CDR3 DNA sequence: TGTGCCAGCAGCTTTGGGGGGAGTGGCTACGAGCAGTACTTC. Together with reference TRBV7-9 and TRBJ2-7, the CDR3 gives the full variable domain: DTGVSQNPRHKITKRGQNVTFRCDPISEHNRLYWYRQTLGQGPEFLTYFQNEAQLEKSRLLSDRFSAERPKGSFSTLEIQRTEQGDSAMYLCASSFGGSGYEQYFGPGTRLTVT.

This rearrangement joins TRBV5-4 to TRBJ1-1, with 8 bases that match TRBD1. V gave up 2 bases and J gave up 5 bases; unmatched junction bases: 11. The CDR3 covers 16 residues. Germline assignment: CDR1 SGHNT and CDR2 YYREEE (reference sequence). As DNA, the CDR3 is TGTGCCAGCAGCTTAACAGGGGGGCCAGCGATGACTGAAGCTTTCTTT. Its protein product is CASSLTGGPAMTEAFF.

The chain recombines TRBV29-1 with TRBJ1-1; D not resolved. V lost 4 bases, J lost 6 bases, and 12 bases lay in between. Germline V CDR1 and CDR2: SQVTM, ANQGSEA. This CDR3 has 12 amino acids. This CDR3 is CSVVSRSAEAFF. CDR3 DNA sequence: TGCAGCGTTGTTTCCAGGTCGGCTGAAGCTTTCTTT. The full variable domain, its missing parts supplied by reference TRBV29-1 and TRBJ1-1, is SAVISQKPSRDICQRGTSLTIQCQVDSQVTMMFWYRQQPGQSLTLIATANQGSEATYESGFVIDKFPISRPNLTFSTLTVSNMSPEDSSIYLCSVVSRSAEAFFGQGTRLTVV.

CDR3 protein: CASSLLSDTGELFF. The DNA for the CDR3 is TGCGCCAGCAGCTTGTTAAGCGACACCGGGGAGCTGTTTTTT. This chain connects TRBV5-1 to TRBJ2-2; no reliable D call. This CDR3 comprises 14 residues. Germline values: CDR1 SGHRS, CDR2 YFSETQ. The V end was cut by 1 base, the J end by 3 bases, with 7 bases between.

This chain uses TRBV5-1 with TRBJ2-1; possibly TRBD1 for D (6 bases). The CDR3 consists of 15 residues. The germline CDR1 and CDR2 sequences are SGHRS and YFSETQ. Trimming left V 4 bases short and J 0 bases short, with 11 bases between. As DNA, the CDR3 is TGCGCCAGCAGCCTACGGACAGACTCCTACAATGAGCAGTTCTTC. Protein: CASSLRTDSYNEQFF.

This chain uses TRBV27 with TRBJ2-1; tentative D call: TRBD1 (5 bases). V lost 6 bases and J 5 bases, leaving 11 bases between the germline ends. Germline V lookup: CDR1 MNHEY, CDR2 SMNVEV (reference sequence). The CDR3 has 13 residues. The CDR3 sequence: CASRPTVNNEQFF. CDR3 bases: TGTGCCAGCAGACCGACAGTTAACAATGAGCAGTTCTTC.

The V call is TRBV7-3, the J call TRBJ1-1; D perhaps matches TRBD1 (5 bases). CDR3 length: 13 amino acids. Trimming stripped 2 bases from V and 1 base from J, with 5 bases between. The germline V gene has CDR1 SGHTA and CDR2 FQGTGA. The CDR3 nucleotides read TGTGCCAGCAGCTTAGACAGGAACACTGAAGCTTTCTTT. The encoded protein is CASSLDRNTEAFF.

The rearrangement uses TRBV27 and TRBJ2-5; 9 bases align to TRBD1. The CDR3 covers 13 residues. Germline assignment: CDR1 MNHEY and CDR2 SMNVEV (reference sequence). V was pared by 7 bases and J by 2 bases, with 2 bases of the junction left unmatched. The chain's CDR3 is CASKDRGQETQYF. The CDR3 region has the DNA TGTGCCAGCAAGGACAGGGGTCAAGAGACCCAGTACTTC.

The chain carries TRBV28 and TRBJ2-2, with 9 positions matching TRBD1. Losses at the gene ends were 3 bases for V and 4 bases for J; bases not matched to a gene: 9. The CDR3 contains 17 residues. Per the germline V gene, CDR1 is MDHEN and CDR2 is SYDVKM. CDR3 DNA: TGTGCCAGCAGTTTCGCCTCCGGGACAGGGTTCACCGGGGAGCTGTTTTTT. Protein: CASSFASGTGFTGELFF.

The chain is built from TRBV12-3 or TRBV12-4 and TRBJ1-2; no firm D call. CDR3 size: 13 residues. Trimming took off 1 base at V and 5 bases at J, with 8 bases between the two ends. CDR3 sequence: CASSLDPLYGYTF. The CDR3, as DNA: TGTGCCAGCAGTTTAGATCCCCTGTATGGCTACACCTTC.

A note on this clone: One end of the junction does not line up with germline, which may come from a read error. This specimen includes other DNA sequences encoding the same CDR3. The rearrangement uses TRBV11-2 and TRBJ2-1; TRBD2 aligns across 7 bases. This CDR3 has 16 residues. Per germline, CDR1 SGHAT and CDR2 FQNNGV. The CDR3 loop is CASSLDIGLVGHEQFF. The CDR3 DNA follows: TGTGCCAGCAGTTTAGATATAGGACTAGTAGGCCATGAGCAGTTCTTC.

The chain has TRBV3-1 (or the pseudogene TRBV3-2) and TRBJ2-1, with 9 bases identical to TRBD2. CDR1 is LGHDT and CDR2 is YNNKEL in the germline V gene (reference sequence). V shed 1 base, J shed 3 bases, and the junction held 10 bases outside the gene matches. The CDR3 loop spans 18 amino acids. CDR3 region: CASSQGPAGGLHYNEQFF. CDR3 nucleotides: TGTGCCAGCAGCCAAGGCCCAGCGGGAGGTTTACACTACAATGAGCAGTTCTTC.

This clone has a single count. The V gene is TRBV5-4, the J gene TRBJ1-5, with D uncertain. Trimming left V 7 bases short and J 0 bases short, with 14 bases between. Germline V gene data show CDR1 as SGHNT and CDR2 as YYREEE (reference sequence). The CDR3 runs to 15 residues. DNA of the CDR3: TGTGCCAGCCGCGAGAGGGCAGATAGCAATCAGCCCCAGCATTTT. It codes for CASRERADSNQPQHF.

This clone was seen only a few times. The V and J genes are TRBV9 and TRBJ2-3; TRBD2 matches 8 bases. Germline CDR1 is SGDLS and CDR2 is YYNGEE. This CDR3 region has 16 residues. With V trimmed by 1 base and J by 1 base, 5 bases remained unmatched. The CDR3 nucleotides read TGTGCCAGCAGCGTAAAGGCGGGAGGTCGCACAGATACGCAGTATTTT. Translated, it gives CASSVKAGGRTDTQYF.

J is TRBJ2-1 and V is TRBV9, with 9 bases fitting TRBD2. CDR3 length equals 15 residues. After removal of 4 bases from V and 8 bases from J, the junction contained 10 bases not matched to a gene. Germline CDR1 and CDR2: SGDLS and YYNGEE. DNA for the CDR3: TGTGCCAGCAGCAACGCGGGAGGGCCTATCGATGAGCAGTTCTTC. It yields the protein CASSNAGGPIDEQFF.

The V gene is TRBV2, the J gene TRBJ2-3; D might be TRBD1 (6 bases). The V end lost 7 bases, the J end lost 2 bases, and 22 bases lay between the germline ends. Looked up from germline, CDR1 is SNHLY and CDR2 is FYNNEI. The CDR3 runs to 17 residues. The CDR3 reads CASTRIRRQANTDTQYF. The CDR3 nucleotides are TGTGCCAGCACCCGGATCCGCAGACAGGCGAACACAGATACGCAGTATTTT.

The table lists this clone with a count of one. CDR3: CASSPGTGTEAFF. In nucleotides, the CDR3 is TGTGCCAGCAGTCCAGGGACAGGCACTGAAGCTTTCTTT. The chain combines TRBV27 with TRBJ1-1; 8 nucleotides agree with TRBD1. Trimming at V came to 5 bases and at J to 4 bases, leaving 3 bases not matched to a gene. Germline loops: CDR1 MNHEY, CDR2 SMNVEV (reference sequence). CDR3 length: 13 residues.

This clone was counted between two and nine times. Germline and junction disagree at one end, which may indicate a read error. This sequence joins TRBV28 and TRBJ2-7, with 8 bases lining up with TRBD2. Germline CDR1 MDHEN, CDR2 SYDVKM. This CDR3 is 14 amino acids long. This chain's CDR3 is CASSLRTSSSEQYF. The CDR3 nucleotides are TGTGCCAGCAGCCTGCGGACTAGCTCCTCCGAGCAGTACTTC.

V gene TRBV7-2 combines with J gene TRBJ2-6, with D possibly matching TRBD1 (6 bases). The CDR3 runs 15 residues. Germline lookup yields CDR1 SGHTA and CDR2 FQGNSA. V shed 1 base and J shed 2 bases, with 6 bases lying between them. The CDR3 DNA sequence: TGTGCCAGCAGCTTAGACAGGGCTGGGGCCAACGTCCTGACTTTC. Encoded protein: CASSLDRAGANVLTF.